This TCR beta chain was sequenced during a study of blood T cell repertoires in COVID-19. The overall study: Acute and convalescent COVID-19 specimens originated in the United States, Italy and Spain. In each case, the material was cDNA or gDNA derived from T cells, B-cell-depleted T cells, or PBMCs.

The repertoire was sequenced with immunoSEQ multiplex PCR; TCRdb's copy has only in-frame clones and lacks some. The sample includes some 150,000 clones, 80% to 90% of them seen just once. Participants, about 18 to 90 years old, spanned more than 20 US areas. The study assigned cohorts using participant-reported clinical history. Looked up from germline, CDR1 is LNHDA and CDR2 is SQIVND (reference sequence). J lost 5 bases, V lost 8 bases, and 5 bases had no gene match. There are 13 residues in the CDR3. The TCR was taken from a man aged 45 to 65 who had recovered from COVID-19. The V call is TRBV19, the J call TRBJ2-1, with TRBD1 matching 8 bases. The sequencing sample was made of PBMCs or T cells enriched from blood (not recorded which). CDR3 bases: TGTGCCAGTGATAGGACAGGGAACAATGAGCAGTTCTTC. Its protein product is CASDRTGNNEQFF.